The T cell receptor (beta chain) described here comes from a study of cytomegalovirus exposure and HLA in healthy donors. V was trimmed by 4 bases and J by 4 bases, leaving 13 bases between them. Germline CDR1 WNHNN, CDR2 SYGVQD (reference sequence). CDR3 length equals 15 residues. In the PCR, 60 Vbeta and 13 Jbeta primers were used. Repertoires were generated with immunoSEQ multiplex PCR, while TCRdb's copy carries only in-frame clones and drops some. Seen here are roughly 90,000 clones, roughly 82% observed once, and the top ten hold 3% to 4%. The sample consisted of PBMCs. V usage is TRBV10-1 and J usage is TRBJ2-2; tentatively, D is TRBD2 (6 bases). This TCR was sampled from a man aged 30-40 years in good health and CMV-seropositive. CDR3 coding DNA: TGCGCCAGCAGTGTAGGAGGGCCGACCACCGGGGAGCTGTTTTTT. Encoded protein: CASSVGGPTTGELFF.